The rows below give T cell receptor beta chains drawn from one sample of a study of blood T cell repertoires in COVID-19. Here immunoSEQ multiplex PCR was the method, and the copy in TCRdb shows in-frame clones only, minus some. The repertoire includes 84,000 or so clones, less than 85% of them detected once, and over 15% sits in the top ten. Source material: peripheral blood. The receptors shown here come from a woman aged 80 or over with acute or convalescent COVID-19. Each CDR3 is given with its conserved first and last residue. Fields, in order: J gene, V gene, CDR3 length, clone size, CDR3 protein. Rows give clone size only sometimes, using once, few, many, or a class for an expanded clone.

TRBJ1-4	TRBV15	16	once	CATSRGTQAVNEKLFF
TRBJ2-3	TRBV10-3	13	.	CAIGGQGVDTQYF
TRBJ2-1	TRBV18	16	.	CASSPPHAGGPNEQFF
TRBJ2-6	TRBV29-1	18	.	CSLRPSGRSRAGANVLTF
TRBJ1-4	TRBV9	17	.	CASSQLTGGATNEKLFF
TRBJ1-6	TRBV18	14	few	CASSRDSHNSPLHF
TRBJ2-7	TRBV21-1	16	once	CASSGPAGGNVYEQYF
TRBJ2-7	TRBV18	13	.	CASSPGASYEQYF
TRBJ1-1	TRBV5-1	15	.	CASSLMQGRDTEAFF
TRBJ2-1	TRBV10-1	17	.	CASSGSSGGLGLYEQFF
TRBJ1-2	TRBV7-8	14	.	CASSKIRGSGGYTF
TRBJ2-3	TRBV9	14	.	CASSFRGATDTQYF
TRBJ2-7	TRBV5-1	15	.	CASSSRLAGPYEQYF
TRBJ2-1	TRBV15	15	once	CATSRASGSYNEQFF